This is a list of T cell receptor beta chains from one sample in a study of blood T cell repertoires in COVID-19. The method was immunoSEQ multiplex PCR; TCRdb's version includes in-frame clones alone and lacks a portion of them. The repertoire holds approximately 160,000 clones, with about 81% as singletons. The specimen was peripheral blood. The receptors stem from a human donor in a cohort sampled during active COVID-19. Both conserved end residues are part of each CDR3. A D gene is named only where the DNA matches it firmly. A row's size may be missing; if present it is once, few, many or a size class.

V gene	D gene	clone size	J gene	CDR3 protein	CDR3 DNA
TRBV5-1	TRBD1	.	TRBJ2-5	CASSTDRVDETQYF	TGCGCCAGCAGCACGGACAGGGTCGATGAGACCCAGTACTTC
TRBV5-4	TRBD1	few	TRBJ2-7	CASSFPGTGGYEQYF	TGTGCCAGCAGCTTCCCCGGGACAGGGGGCTACGAGCAGTACTTC
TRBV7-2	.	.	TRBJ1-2	CASSLVGRADGYTF	TGTGCCAGCAGCTTAGTAGGCAGGGCGGATGGCTACACCTTC
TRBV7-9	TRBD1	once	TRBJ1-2	CASSLQGADGYTF	TGTGCCAGCAGCCTACAGGGGGCTGACGGCTACACCTTC
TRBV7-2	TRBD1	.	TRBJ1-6	CASSGRQGRDSPLHF	TGTGCCAGCAGCGGCAGACAGGGACGGGATTCACCCCTCCACTTT
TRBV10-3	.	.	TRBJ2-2	CALRVRGTGELFF	TGTGCCCTCCGGGTTAGGGGAACCGGGGAGCTGTTTTTT
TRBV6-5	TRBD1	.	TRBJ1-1	CASSLTGLGEAFF	TGTGCCAGCAGCTTGACAGGGCTTGGTGAAGCTTTCTTT
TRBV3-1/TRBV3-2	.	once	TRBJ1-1	CASSQGHIITTEAFF	TGTGCCAGCAGCCAAGGCCACATAATCACCACTGAAGCTTTCTTT
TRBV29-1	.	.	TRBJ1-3	CSVEVQGSTLGNTIYF	TGCAGCGTTGAAGTGCAGGGATCGACTCTTGGAAACACCATATATTTT
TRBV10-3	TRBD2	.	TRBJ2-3	CAISETSGRKSDTQYF	TGTGCCATCAGTGAAACTAGCGGGAGGAAATCAGATACGCAGTATTTT
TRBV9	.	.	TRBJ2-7	CASSVGGGAPYEQYF	TGTGCCAGCAGCGTAGGTGGGGGGGCCCCCTACGAGCAGTACTTC
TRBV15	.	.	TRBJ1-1	CATTGPRTEAFF	TGTGCCACCACCGGCCCGAGGACTGAAGCTTTCTTT
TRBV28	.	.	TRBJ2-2	CASSLIRGLDTGELFF	TGTGCCAGCAGCCTAATTCGGGGTTTGGACACCGGGGAGCTGTTTTTT
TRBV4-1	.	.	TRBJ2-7	CASSRTDRLIYEQYF	TGCGCCAGCAGCCGAACAGACCGACTAATCTACGAGCAGTACTTC
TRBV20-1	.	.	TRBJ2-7	CSASIPGNHEQYF	TGCAGTGCTAGTATCCCCGGTAACCACGAGCAGTACTTC
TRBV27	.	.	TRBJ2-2	CASKVSGTGELFF	TGTGCCAGCAAGGTATCGGGCACCGGGGAGCTGTTTTTT
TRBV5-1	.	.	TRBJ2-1	CASSLEGAGLSTGYNEQFF	TGCGCCAGCAGCTTGGAAGGAGCGGGCCTCTCGACTGGTTACAATGAGCAGTTCTTC
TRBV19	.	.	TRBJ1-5	CASSIAGGPQHF	TGTGCCAGTAGTATCGCGGGGGGGCCCCAGCATTTT
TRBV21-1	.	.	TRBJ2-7	CASSEQGSLTYEQYF	TGTGCCAGCAGCGAACAGGGGTCCTTAACCTACGAGCAGTACTTC
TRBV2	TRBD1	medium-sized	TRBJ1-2	CANLGTVHNYGYTF	TGTGCCAACTTAGGGACAGTCCATAACTATGGCTACACCTTC
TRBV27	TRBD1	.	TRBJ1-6	CASRDRGRHSPLHF	TGTGCCAGCAGGGACAGGGGTCGTCATTCACCCCTCCACTTT
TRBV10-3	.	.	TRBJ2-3	CAANLGGVSTDTQYF	TGTGCCGCCAACCTAGGGGGGGTTAGCACAGATACGCAGTATTTT
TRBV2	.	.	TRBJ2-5	CASSAGSYQETQYF	TGTGCCAGCAGTGCAGGATCGTACCAAGAGACCCAGTACTTC
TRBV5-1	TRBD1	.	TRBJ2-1	CASSLVPPDRASNEQFF	TGCGCCAGCAGCTTGGTCCCTCCGGACAGGGCCTCCAATGAGCAGTTCTTC